The text below deals with one TCR beta chain. The data are from a study of blood T cell repertoires in COVID-19. Study information: The samples span acute and convalescent COVID-19 from the United States, Italy and Spain.

The CDR3 totals 13 residues. After removal of 10 bases from V and 8 bases from J, the junction contained 4 bases not matched to a gene. Germline assignment: CDR1 SGHTA and CDR2 FQGNSA. Per the original methods: Reference gene primer amplification gave nucleated cell count estimates. Produced via immunoSEQ multiplex PCR; TCRdb's table is partial and in-frame only. V, J and clone size derive from that table, while D and trimming were established from the DNA sequence. In the table there are 55,000 to 80,000 clones, roughly 74% of which are singletons. The rearrangement uses TRBV7-2 and TRBJ2-1; the match to TRBD2 covers 14 bases. This receptor was identified in an elderly woman with acute or convalescent COVID-19. The source material was peripheral blood. In DNA, the CDR3 is TGTGCCACCGGGACTAGCGGGAGTTATGAGCAGTTCTTC. This sequence encodes CATGTSGSYEQFF.